What follows are 13 T cell receptor beta chains derived from one specimen sequenced in a study of blood T cells in healthy people across ages. A sample-barcoded 5' primer and a J-beta primer mix were used in a second PCR of about 7 to 12 cycles. TCRdb called the 5' RACE reads again in MiXCR, with one record for every CDR3 protein. Of about 670,000 distinct CDR3 sequences detected, over 40% appear once; the ten largest clones hold 13%. Source material: blood. The receptor source for this set is a woman aged 80 or over in good health.

The chain combines TRBV28 with TRBJ2-3; TRBD1 matches at 8 bases. The germline V gene encodes CDR1 MDHEN and CDR2 SYDVKM. CDR3 length equals 19 residues. V lost 4 bases and J lost 4; bases outside the gene matches: 19. The CDR3 protein is CASSSPWTGWLRGSDTQYF. DNA of the CDR3: TGTGCCAGCAGTTCCCCTTGGACAGGGTGGCTGAGGGGGTCAGATACGCAGTATTTT.

This clonotype was seen at least ten times. The rearrangement links TRBV19 to TRBJ2-2; D unclear. Per germline, CDR1 LNHDA and CDR2 SQIVND (reference sequence). The CDR3 has 14 amino acids. V lost 5 bases and J lost 6, with 13 bases in between. The DNA for the CDR3 is TGTGCCAGTAGTGTAAGTCCGGACCCCGGGGAGCTGTTTTTT. Translating gives CASSVSPDPGELFF.

This clonotype was observed once. Since a much larger clone is just one base distant, this may be a read error. The V gene is TRBV10-3, the J gene TRBJ1-5, with TRBD1 as a possible D gene (6 bases). This CDR3 comprises 15 residues. Germline V gives CDR1 ENHRY, CDR2 SYGVKD. Trimming cost V 2 bases and J 6 bases, with 14 bases left between them. The CDR3 coding sequence is TGTGCCATCAGTGAGGCAGCGGGGGCTGGTCAGCCCCAGCATTTT. It translates to CAISEAAGAGQPQHF.

About this clonotype itself: It may be a read error: a sequence one base away is much more abundant. The chain recombines TRBV6-6 with TRBJ2-5, with D perhaps assigned TRBD1 or TRBD2 (5 bases each). The V gene lost 10 bases and the J gene lost 11 bases, with 26 bases spanning the gap. The germline CDR1 and CDR2 sequences are MNHNY and SVGAGI (reference sequence). The CDR3 loop spans 14 amino acids. The CDR3, as DNA: TGTGCCACCATCGGGGCGGAACCCTACGATGAGCAGTACTTC. Protein sequence: CATIGAEPYDEQYF.

As to this clonotype: A much larger clone is a single base away; this may be a read error. The chain links TRBV24-1 to TRBJ2-1; D gene ambiguous. Judging by the DNA end, TRBJ2-7 fits better; the J call may be wrong. The CDR3 is made up of 14 amino acids. Per germline, CDR1 KGHDR and CDR2 SFDVKD. The DNA of the CDR3 is TGTGCCACCGGGTCCGTAAGCTCCTACAATGAGCAGTACTTC. It translates to CATGSVSSYNEQYF.

This chain links TRBV6-5 with TRBJ2-2, with TRBD2 matching 9 bases. This CDR3 comprises 15 residues. With V trimmed by 7 bases and J by 4 bases, 7 bases remained unmatched. CDR1 and CDR2 from the germline V gene are MNHEY and SVGAGI. The CDR3 loop reads CASTASGTFTGELFF. The CDR3 DNA reads TGTGCCAGCACCGCTAGCGGGACTTTCACCGGGGAGCTGTTTTTT.

The rearrangement joins TRBV18 to TRBJ2-1, with 7 bases lining up with TRBD2. The CDR3 consists of 12 residues. Trimming took 1 base from V and 9 from J; bases not matched to a gene: 0. Germline-derived CDR1 and CDR2 are KGHSH and LQKENI. DNA for the CDR3: TGTGCCAGCTCACCACGGGAGGGTGAGCAGTTCTTC. It translates to CASSPREGEQFF.

The sample holds one count of this clonotype. This chain links TRBV5-1 with TRBJ2-5; a weak D match, TRBD2 (6 bases). The CDR3 has 15 residues. V lost 2 bases, J lost 3 bases, and 14 bases lay in between. Germline CDR1 reads SGHRS; CDR2 reads YFSETQ. The CDR3 loop is CASSFFGEEKETQYF. DNA of the CDR3: TGCGCCAGCAGCTTTTTCGGGGAGGAAAAAGAGACCCAGTACTTC.

Concerning this clonotype itself: Being one base from a much bigger clone, this may be a read error. The chain combines TRBV18 with TRBJ2-5; the D is unclear. V was cut by 0 bases and J by 11 bases, with 13 bases left in between. The V gene's germline CDR1 is KGHSH and CDR2 LQKENI. The CDR3 consists of 13 residues. CDR3 nucleotides: TGTGCCAGCTCACCACCTGCTAGAAATGAGCAGTACTTC. Translating it yields CASSPPARNEQYF.

This clonotype turned up a few times. The chain employs TRBV5-1 and TRBJ2-4, with a tentative D call TRBD2 (6 bases). TRBJ2-7 matches the DNA end more closely, so the J call is doubtful. In germline, CDR1 is SGHRS, CDR2 YFSETQ. This CDR3 region has 15 residues. The CDR3 DNA reads as TGCGCCAGCAGCACTCGGGGGACGGGCGGACCCGAGCAGTACTTC. Protein: CASSTRGTGGPEQYF.

This clonotype was seen just once. The genes are TRBV20-1 and TRBJ1-2, with D unresolved. The CDR3 consists of 13 residues. Germline V CDR1 and CDR2: DFQATT, SNEGSKA (reference sequence). V lost 3 bases to trimming and J lost 2 bases, with 10 bases between them. In DNA form, the CDR3 reads TGCAGTGCTAGCCCCGTGGGGAACTATGGCTACACCTTC. As protein: CSASPVGNYGYTF.

The chain couples TRBV12-3 or TRBV12-4 to TRBJ2-7; possibly TRBD2 for D (5 bases). V lost 1 base, J lost 5 bases, and 12 bases lay in between. This CDR3 contains 14 residues. The CDR3 DNA reads TGTGCCAGCAGTTTAGGAGGGTCTAAGGACGAGCAGTACTTC. This sequence encodes CASSLGGSKDEQYF.

This clonotype showed up many times. This chain joins TRBV19 and TRBJ2-1, with TRBD1 matching 8 bases. The V gene's germline CDR1 is LNHDA and CDR2 SQIVND (reference sequence). The junction had 9 bases not matched to a gene; V was cut back by 7 bases and J by 4 bases. The CDR3 consists of 15 residues. The CDR3 coding sequence is TGTGCCAGTAAAAGGACAGGGAAGGTGTACAATGAGCAGTTCTTC. It yields the protein CASKRTGKVYNEQFF.